One and the same sample provided the 28 T cell receptor beta chains below, sequenced in a study of T-cell reconstitution after alpha-beta-depleted transplantation in children. The TCRbeta library incorporated unique molecular identifiers. One entry per CDR3 protein, called by TCRdb with MiXCR from the PCR reads. Among around 450,000 distinct CDR3 sequences listed, around 46% were seen once. This specimen was PBMCs, taken before TCRalphabeta/CD19-depleted stem cell transplant. These receptors were collected from a girl aged 2-15 years with aplastic anemia, due to receive a stem cell transplant.

The rearrangement uses TRBV28 and TRBJ2-7, with TRBD2 matching over 9 bases. Germline CDR1 is MDHEN and CDR2 is SYDVKM. J gave up 7 bases and V 5 bases, and 12 bases lay outside the gene matches. There are 15 residues in the CDR3. CDR3 in DNA: TGTGCCAGCAGTCCCTTAGCGGGAGAGCCCCCGGAGCAGTACTTC. Encoded protein: CASSPLAGEPPEQYF.

This clonotype was recorded at least ten times. At one end, the junction sequence differs from germline, possibly due to a read error. The chain employs TRBV7-9 and TRBJ2-7; 7 bases match TRBD1. Germline V gene data show CDR1 as SEHNR and CDR2 as FQNEAQ (reference sequence). The CDR3 has 14 residues. CDR3 in amino acids: CASSPRDRTYEQYF. As DNA, the CDR3 is TGCGCCAGCAGCCCCAGGGACAGAACCTACGAGCAGTACTTC.

The chain couples TRBV20-1 to TRBJ2-7, with 9 nucleotides matching TRBD2. Germline V CDR1 and CDR2: DFQATT, SNEGSKA (reference sequence). V was pared by 1 base and J by 1 base, with 5 bases of the junction left unmatched. This CDR3 has 15 amino acids. DNA for the CDR3: TGCAGTGCTAGAGGGCATAGCGGGAGTTCCTACGAGCAGTACTTC. This translates into CSARGHSGSSYEQYF.

V is TRBV18 and J is TRBJ2-3; 14 nucleotides match TRBD2. Per germline, CDR1 KGHSH and CDR2 LQKENI. The V gene end was trimmed by 6 bases and the J gene end by 9 bases; junction bases not matched to a gene: 8. This CDR3 is 15 amino acids long. The CDR3 sequence is CASSPTSGGAETQYF. DNA for the CDR3: TGTGCCAGCTCTCCGACTAGCGGGGGGGCCGAGACGCAGTATTTT.

The chain carries TRBV18 and TRBJ2-7, with D perhaps TRBD2 (6 bases). Trimming pared 6 bases from V and 6 bases from J, leaving 18 bases between. The CDR3 runs 14 residues. Germline V gives CDR1 KGHSH, CDR2 LQKENI. CDR3 sequence reads: CASSHMEGRSEQYF. CDR3 bases: TGTGCCAGCTCCCACATGGAGGGCAGGTCCGAGCAGTACTTC.

The V call is TRBV20-1, the J call TRBJ2-7, with D possibly being TRBD1 or TRBD2 (7 bases each). Germline V gene sequence: CDR1 DFQATT, CDR2 SNEGSKA (reference sequence). The CDR3 totals 14 residues. V was shortened by 6 bases and J by 0 bases, with 15 bases between the two germline ends. The CDR3 here is CSARGDSSSYEQYF. In nucleotides, the CDR3 is TGCAGTGCACGGGGGGACAGTAGCTCCTACGAGCAGTACTTC.

The rearrangement links TRBV28 to TRBJ1-1, with 9 bases that match TRBD1. V lost 4 bases and J lost 2; bases outside the gene matches: 8. The CDR3 totals 16 residues. Germline CDR1 and CDR2: MDHEN and SYDVKM. CDR3: CASSSNPGQGNTEAFF. In DNA, the CDR3 is TGTGCCAGCAGTTCGAACCCGGGACAGGGAAACACTGAAGCTTTCTTT.

This clonotype occurred many times. The chain employs TRBV5-1 and TRBJ2-2, with a possible D match to TRBD2 (6 bases). Between the trimmed V and J ends, which lost 0 bases and 4 bases, there was a span of 13 bases. This CDR3 is built from 16 residues. Germline V gene sequence: CDR1 SGHRS, CDR2 YFSETQ. DNA of the CDR3: TGCGCCAGCAGCTTGGGGGCGGGAAGAGGCACCGGGGAGCTGTTTTTT. Translating it yields CASSLGAGRGTGELFF.

There are a few counts of this clonotype. This chain connects TRBV20-1 to TRBJ2-3, with D maybe TRBD2 (7 bases). V was shortened by 5 bases and J by 2 bases, with 14 bases between the two germline ends. There are 14 residues in the CDR3. Germline V lookup: CDR1 DFQATT, CDR2 SNEGSKA (reference sequence). Here the CDR3 reads CSAPQGTTTDTQYF. The CDR3 DNA reads as TGCAGTGCTCCCCAGGGGACTACCACAGATACGCAGTATTTT.

A few counts support this clonotype. The rearrangement uses TRBV20-1 and TRBJ2-1, with D unclear. Looked up from germline, CDR1 is DFQATT and CDR2 is SNEGSKA (reference sequence). This CDR3 contains 14 residues. Deletions cut 3 bases from V and 2 bases from J, with 11 bases between. CDR3 sequence (DNA): TGCAGTGCTAGCAGTCCCCGCACCTACAATGAGCAGTTCTTC. Amino acid sequence: CSASSPRTYNEQFF.

This clonotype turned up a few times. This chain connects TRBV11-2 to TRBJ2-7; D might be TRBD2 (5 bases). The germline V and J ends were trimmed by 2 bases and 0 bases, with 11 bases remaining between them. The CDR3 runs 15 residues. CDR1 and CDR2 (germline): SGHAT, FQNNGV. CDR3 amino acids: CASSLNEGLSYEQYF. In DNA, the CDR3 is TGTGCCAGCAGCTTAAACGAGGGTCTCTCCTACGAGCAGTACTTC.

The CDR3 sequence is CSAPGLAGKITGELFF. The DNA of the CDR3 is TGCAGTGCACCCGGACTAGCGGGGAAGATAACCGGGGAGCTGTTTTTT. The chain links TRBV20-1 to TRBJ2-2, with 12 bases that match TRBD2. The junction had 10 bases not matched to a gene; V was cut back by 6 bases and J by 5 bases. The germline gives CDR1 DFQATT, CDR2 SNEGSKA (reference sequence). The CDR3 spans 16 residues.

In the case of this clonotype: Being one base from a much bigger clone, this may be a read error. V gene TRBV12-3 or TRBV12-4 combines with J gene TRBJ2-7; a possible D gene is TRBD1 (6 bases). The CDR3 totals 12 residues. As DNA, the CDR3 is TGTGCCAGCAGTTTCGCCAGGGGAGAGCAGTCCTTC. Residues: CASSFARGEQSF.

The chain has TRBV18 and TRBJ1-1, with D unresolved. Trimming took 6 bases from V and 3 from J, leaving 14 bases between them. The germline V gene encodes CDR1 KGHSH and CDR2 LQKENI. The CDR3 consists of 14 residues. The CDR3 coding sequence is TGTGCCAGCTCGCCAACAGCGAAGGACACTGAAGCTTTCTTT. This sequence encodes CASSPTAKDTEAFF.

This clonotype came up once. The V call is TRBV15, the J call TRBJ2-1, with D perhaps matching TRBD2 (6 bases). CDR1 and CDR2 from the germline V gene are LNHNV and YYDKDF (reference sequence). This CDR3 spans 16 amino acids. Trimming took 6 bases from V and 0 from J, leaving 15 bases between them. The CDR3 region is CATRTRLGSSYNEQFF. The CDR3 DNA follows: TGTGCCACCAGGACTAGGTTAGGGTCCTCCTACAATGAGCAGTTCTTC.

This clonotype was picked up a small number of times. The chain recombines TRBV27 with TRBJ2-6; D gene uncertain. CDR3 size: 16 residues. Germline loops: CDR1 MNHEY, CDR2 SMNVEV (reference sequence). V lost 0 bases, J lost 3 bases, and 9 bases lay in between. The CDR3: CASSLSIPFGANVLTF. CDR3 bases: TGTGCCAGCAGTTTATCGATCCCATTTGGGGCCAACGTCCTGACTTTC.

The chain is built from TRBV5-1 and TRBJ1-1, with D perhaps matching TRBD1 (6 bases). Trimming removed 4 bases at V and 0 bases at J, with 13 bases between. Germline V CDR1 and CDR2: SGHRS, YFSETQ. The length of the CDR3 is 15 residues. This chain's CDR3 is CASSTQQGLNTEAFF. As DNA, the CDR3 is TGCGCCAGCAGCACCCAACAGGGATTGAACACTGAAGCTTTCTTT.

The chain uses TRBV18 and TRBJ2-7; 10 nucleotides match TRBD2. This CDR3 comprises 14 residues. Germline CDR1 and CDR2: KGHSH and LQKENI. V trimming: 5 bases; J trimming: 3 bases; junction bases outside the gene matches: 4. The DNA for the CDR3 is TGTGCCAGCTCATCTAGCGGGAGCCTCTACGAGCAGTACTTC. Its translation is CASSSSGSLYEQYF. The full variable domain, its missing parts supplied by reference TRBV18 and TRBJ2-7, is NAGVMQNPRHLVRRRGQEARLRCSPMKGHSHVYWYRQLPEEGLKFMVYLQKENIIDESGMPKERFSAEFPKEGPSILRIQQVVRGDSAAYFCASSSSGSLYEQYFGPGTRLTVT.

The chain has TRBV19 and TRBJ1-1; possible D gene TRBD1, 6 bases. Germline CDR1 LNHDA, CDR2 SQIVND (reference sequence). This CDR3 contains 16 residues. The V end was cut by 10 bases, the J end by 7 bases, with 28 bases between. The CDR3 protein is CATQPRGSGGGGEAFF. In DNA form, the CDR3 reads TGTGCCACCCAACCCAGGGGTTCCGGAGGAGGTGGTGAAGCTTTCTTT.

This clonotype was detected ten times or more. This chain links TRBV12-3 or TRBV12-4 with TRBJ2-3; 10 nucleotides align to TRBD2. This CDR3 has 16 residues. The trim removed 1 base at V and 0 bases at J, leaving 1 base unmatched. CDR3 bases: TGTGCCAGCAGTTTAGAACTAGCGGGAAGCACAGATACGCAGTATTTT. Amino acid sequence: CASSLELAGSTDTQYF.

This clonotype was detected once. This chain links TRBV7-6 with TRBJ2-7, with TRBD2 identical over 8 bases. The CDR3 is 15 residues long. The ends lost 4 bases at V and 0 bases at J; junction bases unmatched: 5. CDR1 and CDR2 (germline): SGHVS, FNYEAQ. For the CDR3, the DNA is TGTGCCAGCAGCTCGTTAGCGGGGAACTCCTACGAGCAGTACTTC. Protein product: CASSSLAGNSYEQYF.

The genes are TRBV7-3 and TRBJ2-2; possible D gene TRBD2, 5 bases. The germline V gene has CDR1 SGHTA and CDR2 FQGTGA. The CDR3 has 14 residues. Trimming took 5 bases from V and 2 from J, leaving 9 bases between them. The CDR3 nucleotides are TGTGCCAGCAGCCCCCGACTAAACACCGGGGAGCTGTTTTTT. Protein: CASSPRLNTGELFF.

This chain links TRBV3-1 with TRBJ1-3; TRBD1 might be the D (6 bases). This CDR3 has 18 amino acids. With 3 bases removed from V and 3 bases from J, the gap between germline ends came to 21 bases. Germline values: CDR1 LGHDT, CDR2 YNNKEL (reference sequence). The chain's CDR3 is CASSHLPIPGVGGNTIYF. The CDR3 DNA reads as TGTGCCAGCAGCCACCTTCCAATTCCAGGGGTCGGTGGAAACACCATATATTTT.

This clonotype has just one count. Sequence at one end of the junction differs from germline and may be a read error. The chain joins TRBV5-1 to TRBJ2-5; D not resolved. Germline lookup yields CDR1 SGHRS and CDR2 YFSETQ. The CDR3 loop spans 15 amino acids. CDR3 DNA: TGCGCCAGCAGCTTGTCATGGCGTCTCCAAGAGGCCCAGTACTTC. This codes for CASSLSWRLQEAQYF.

This chain joins TRBV12-3 or TRBV12-4 and TRBJ2-4; D is unclear. The CDR3 length is 16 residues. V lost 8 bases and J lost 0, with 17 bases in between. CDR3 region: CASAETPTPAKNIQYF. CDR3 in DNA: TGTGCCAGCGCCGAGACTCCGACCCCAGCCAAAAACATTCAGTACTTC.

The chain has TRBV6-1 and TRBJ1-2; the D gene is possibly TRBD1 (5 bases). The CDR3 spans 15 residues. Between the trimmed V and J ends, which lost 2 bases and 4 bases, there was a span of 14 bases. The germline CDR1 and CDR2 sequences are MNHNS and SASEGT. This CDR3 is CASSEISGQIYGYTF. The DNA of the CDR3 is TGTGCCAGCAGTGAAATTTCAGGACAAATCTATGGCTACACCTTC.

The chain carries TRBV5-1 and TRBJ1-2, with D possibly TRBD1 on 5 matching bases. There are 14 residues in the CDR3. Germline V CDR1 and CDR2: SGHRS, YFSETQ. V lost 3 bases and J lost 2, with 11 bases in between. CDR3 loop: CASSSVGQNYGYTF. The CDR3 region has the DNA TGCGCCAGCAGCTCCGTGGGGCAGAACTATGGCTACACCTTC.

This CDR3 is CATSRDVGGGNQPQHF. The CDR3 coding sequence is TGTGCCACCAGCAGAGACGTTGGGGGGGGCAATCAGCCCCAGCATTTT. This chain joins TRBV15 and TRBJ1-5; D may be TRBD1 (5 bases). Germline V CDR1 and CDR2: LNHNV, YYDKDF (reference sequence). Trimming shortened V by 0 bases and J by 2 bases, and 11 bases separated the two germline ends. This CDR3 is 16 amino acids long.